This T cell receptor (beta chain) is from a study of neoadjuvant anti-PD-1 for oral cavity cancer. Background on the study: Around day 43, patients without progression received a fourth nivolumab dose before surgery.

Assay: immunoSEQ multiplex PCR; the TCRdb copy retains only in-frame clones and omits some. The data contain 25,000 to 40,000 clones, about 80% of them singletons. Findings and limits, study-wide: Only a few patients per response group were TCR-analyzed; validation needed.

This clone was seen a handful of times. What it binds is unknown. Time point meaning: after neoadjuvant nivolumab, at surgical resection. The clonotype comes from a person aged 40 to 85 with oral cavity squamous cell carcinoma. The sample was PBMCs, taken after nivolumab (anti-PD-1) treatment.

DNA for the CDR3: TGCGCCAGCAGCCAAGCGGCGAACACCGGGGAGCTGTTTTTT. It codes for CASSQAANTGELFF. The rearrangement joins TRBV4-3 to TRBJ2-2; D is undetermined. This CDR3 is built from 14 residues. The germline V gene has CDR1 LGHNA and CDR2 YSLEER. Deletions cut 1 base from V and 0 bases from J, with 3 bases between.